This TCR beta chain was observed in a study of shared clonotypes between healthy human individuals. The data were produced by immunoSEQ multiplex PCR, yet TCRdb's version contains in-frame clones alone and is incomplete. The sample yields millions of clones, 85% to 95% seen once. CD45RO-negative cells were positively selected for CCR7, leaving out terminally differentiated effector memory CD45RA+ cells. Donation came from healthy HIV-negative adults that had no recent acute infections or vaccinations. CDR1 SGHVS and CDR2 FNYEAQ come from the germline V gene. V trimming: 1 base; J trimming: 5 bases; junction bases outside the gene matches: 4. The CDR3 sequence is 14 residues long.

The receptor was derived from a man between 18 and 29 years old in good health. The source material was naive CD8+ T cells sorted from blood. The genes are TRBV7-6 and TRBJ2-7; 8 positions match TRBD1. CDR3 loop: CASSLGTGNDEQYF. The CDR3 DNA reads TGTGCCAGCAGCTTAGGGACAGGGAACGACGAGCAGTACTTC. Full variable domain (remainder filled in from reference TRBV7-6 and TRBJ2-7): GAGVSQSPRYKVTKRGQDVALRCDPISGHVSLYWYRQALGQGPEFLTYFNYEAQQDKSGLPNDRFSAERPEGSISTLTIQRTEQRDSAMYRCASSLGTGNDEQYFGPGTRLTVT.